The 16 T cell receptor beta chains in this list originate from one sample, sequenced in a study of blood T cell repertoires in COVID-19. Here immunoSEQ multiplex PCR was the method, and the copy in TCRdb shows in-frame clones only, minus some. The profile shows over 250,000 clones, roughly four fifths of them singletons. Input material: peripheral blood. The origin of the receptors is a woman aged 50 to 60 who had recovered from COVID-19.

The chain recombines TRBV11-1 with TRBJ1-2, with a weak D call TRBD1 (6 bases). Trimming cost V 4 bases and J 8 bases, with 8 bases left between them. This CDR3 is 11 amino acids long. CDR1 is SGHAT and CDR2 is FQDESV in the germline V gene (reference sequence). The DNA for the CDR3 is TGTGCCAGCAGCTACAGGGAAGGCTACACCTTC. Its translation: CASSYREGYTF.

The CDR3 DNA sequence: TGTGCCAGCAGCGACCCCCCGGGGGGATCCTACGAGCAGTACTTC. It yields the protein CASSDPPGGSYEQYF. The chain is built from TRBV11-1 and TRBJ2-7, with 7 bases that match TRBD2. Germline values: CDR1 SGHAT, CDR2 FQDESV (reference sequence). Trimming at V came to 5 bases and at J to 1 base, leaving 8 bases not matched to a gene. The CDR3 totals 15 residues.

This rearrangement joins TRBV6-5 to TRBJ1-1; 7 nucleotides line up with TRBD1. Trimming at V came to 7 bases and at J to 8 bases, leaving 10 bases not matched to a gene. There are 13 residues in the CDR3. Germline V gene sequence: CDR1 MNHEY, CDR2 SVGAGI. The CDR3 region is CASNILRDREAFF. The CDR3 DNA is TGTGCCAGCAATATACTCCGGGACAGAGAAGCTTTCTTT.

Only one count was recorded for this clone. The V gene is TRBV25-1, the J gene TRBJ2-7; D may be TRBD1 (8 bases). This CDR3 comprises 15 residues. Germline V CDR1 and CDR2: MGHDK, SYGVNS. The V and J ends lost 2 bases and 2 bases respectively, with 13 bases between them. The CDR3 nucleotides are TGTGCCAGCAGTGAAGGAACAGGGGGGGCCTACGAGCAGTACTTC. It specifies CASSEGTGGAYEQYF.

The rearrangement uses TRBV19 and TRBJ2-4; 7 nucleotides agree with TRBD1. This CDR3 comprises 16 residues. Trimming at V came to 6 bases and at J to 0 bases, leaving 8 bases not matched to a gene. CDR1 is LNHDA and CDR2 is SQIVND in the germline V gene (reference sequence). CDR3 nucleotide sequence: TGTGCCAGTAGCTACACCGGGACAGTAGCCAAAAACATTCAGTACTTC. This encodes CASSYTGTVAKNIQYF.

The chain combines TRBV27 with TRBJ2-2; 13 bases agree with TRBD2. V lost 4 bases, J lost 7 bases, and 3 bases stayed unmatched. The CDR3 has 15 residues. The germline V gene encodes CDR1 MNHEY and CDR2 SMNVEV (reference sequence). CDR3 DNA sequence: TGTGCCAGCAGTTCCTGGACTAGCGGGAGCGGGGAGCTGTTTTTT. Its translation is CASSSWTSGSGELFF.

The genes are TRBV3-1 (or the pseudogene TRBV3-2) and TRBJ2-7; 8 nucleotides match TRBD2. Losses at the gene ends were 5 bases for V and 2 bases for J; bases not matched to a gene: 5. The CDR3 is 14 amino acids. The V gene's germline CDR1 is LGHDT and CDR2 YNNKEL (reference sequence). CDR3 loop: CASSFLAGTYEQYF. In nucleotides, the CDR3 is TGTGCCAGCAGCTTCCTAGCGGGCACCTACGAGCAGTACTTC.

This clone has just a few counts. This chain joins TRBV20-1 and TRBJ2-5; either TRBD1 or TRBD2 may fit D (5 bases each). With 3 bases removed from V and 4 bases from J, the gap between germline ends came to 9 bases. Germline CDR1 and CDR2: DFQATT and SNEGSKA (reference sequence). This CDR3 has 12 residues. For the CDR3, the DNA is TGCAGTGCTAGTGAGGGGCGAGAGACCCAGTACTTC. Protein sequence: CSASEGRETQYF.

The J gene is TRBJ2-7, the V gene TRBV24-1; the D is unclear. CDR1 is KGHDR, CDR2 SFDVKD, per germline. V lost 12 bases, J lost 6 bases, and 11 bases lay in between. The CDR3 is 10 residues long. Here the CDR3 DNA reads TGTGCCCCCACGGGTCCCGAGCAGTACTTC. It encodes CAPTGPEQYF.

The chain joins TRBV14 to TRBJ1-1, with D perhaps TRBD1 (5 bases). Trimming cost V 5 bases and J 7 bases, with 11 bases left between them. The CDR3 loop spans 12 amino acids. CDR1 and CDR2 (germline): SGHDN, FVKESK. The CDR3 loop is CASSTRAYEAFF. The CDR3 DNA follows: TGTGCCAGCAGCACCAGGGCTTATGAAGCTTTCTTT.

The chain has TRBV2 and TRBJ2-7, with D tentatively TRBD2 (6 bases). V lost 2 bases and J lost 6, with 11 bases in between. Germline assignment: CDR1 SNHLY and CDR2 FYNNEI. This CDR3 is 13 amino acids long. The CDR3 DNA sequence: TGTGCCAGCAGTGAAAGGGTTAGCGGCGAGCAGTACTTC. Protein sequence: CASSERVSGEQYF.

This clone was picked up many times. The genes are TRBV11-2 and TRBJ2-7, with TRBD2 matching 9 bases. The V and J ends lost 5 bases and 6 bases, in that order; junction bases with no gene match: 14. This CDR3 has 16 residues. The germline V gene encodes CDR1 SGHAT and CDR2 FQNNGV. CDR3 protein: CASSRGSGAGGGEQYF. CDR3 nucleotide sequence: TGTGCCAGCAGCCGGGGCAGTGGAGCGGGAGGAGGCGAGCAGTACTTC.

The CDR3 is CASRTSGSSYEQYF. The CDR3 DNA follows: TGTGCCAGTCGGACTAGCGGGAGCTCCTACGAGCAGTACTTC. The chain recombines TRBV19 with TRBJ2-7; 13 nucleotides match TRBD2. Looked up from germline, CDR1 is LNHDA and CDR2 is SQIVND (reference sequence). V lost 8 bases to trimming and J lost 0 bases; unmatched junction nucleotides: 1. The CDR3 is 14 amino acids.

This CDR3 reads CASSVPRGGYTF. The CDR3 DNA reads TGTGCCAGTAGTGTCCCCAGGGGCGGCTACACCTTC. The rearrangement joins TRBV19 to TRBJ1-2, with D maybe TRBD1 (6 bases). Trimming pared 5 bases from V and 8 bases from J, leaving 12 bases between. There are 12 residues in the CDR3. The germline gives CDR1 LNHDA, CDR2 SQIVND (reference sequence).

This sequence joins TRBV5-1 and TRBJ1-2; D uncertain. CDR3 length: 15 amino acids. CDR1 and CDR2 (germline): SGHRS, YFSETQ. The ends were cut back, 0 bases at V and 3 bases at J, with 12 bases in the middle. CDR3 sequence (DNA): TGCGCCAGCAGCTTGGCCCGTTGGGCAGACTATGGCTACACCTTC. This gives the protein CASSLARWADYGYTF.

This clone showed up many times. This rearrangement joins TRBV19 to TRBJ1-1, with a possible D match to TRBD1 (6 bases). The germline V and J ends were trimmed by 1 base and 4 bases, with 13 bases remaining between them. Germline assignment: CDR1 LNHDA and CDR2 SQIVND (reference sequence). The CDR3 covers 15 residues. CDR3 in DNA: TGTGCCAGTAGTATAGCCCCGGGACAAATCACTGAAGCTTTCTTT. Its protein is CASSIAPGQITEAFF.